The present T cell receptor (beta chain) was sequenced within a study of blood T cell repertoires in COVID-19. Study at large: The analysed material was cDNA or gDNA that came from T cells, B-cell-depleted T cells, or PBMCs.

Germline CDR1 LGHDT, CDR2 YNNKEL (reference sequence). CDR3 length: 13 residues. The J segment lost 4 bases and the V segment lost 6 bases, leaving 4 bases of the junction unmatched. This clone was seen a few times. Source study methods: Counts of nucleated cells, estimated from reference gene primer amplification, were obtained. Using immunoSEQ multiplex PCR, the repertoire was profiled, and TCRdb retains in-frame clones only, with some absent. V, J and clone size are those of that table, while D and trimming were read from the DNA. Of 200,000 or so clones listed, 88% are singletons. The clonotype comes from a man between 70 and 80 years old with active or convalescent COVID-19. The specimen sequenced was peripheral blood. This chain connects TRBV3-1 (or the pseudogene TRBV3-2) to TRBJ1-2; 8 positions match TRBD1. The CDR3 loop is CASSPGGGYGYTF. The DNA of the CDR3 is TGTGCCAGCAGTCCAGGGGGCGGCTATGGCTACACCTTC.